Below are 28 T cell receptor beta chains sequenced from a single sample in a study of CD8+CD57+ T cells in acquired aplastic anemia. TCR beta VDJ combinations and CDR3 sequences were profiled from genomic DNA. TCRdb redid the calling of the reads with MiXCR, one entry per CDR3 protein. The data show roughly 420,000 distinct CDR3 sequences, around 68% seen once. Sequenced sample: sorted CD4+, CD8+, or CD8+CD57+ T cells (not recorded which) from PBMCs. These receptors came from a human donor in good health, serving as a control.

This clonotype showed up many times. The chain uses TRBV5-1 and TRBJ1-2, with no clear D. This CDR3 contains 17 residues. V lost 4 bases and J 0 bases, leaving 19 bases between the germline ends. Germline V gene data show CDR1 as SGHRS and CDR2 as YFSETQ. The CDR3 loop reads CASSLGEKAVANYGYTF. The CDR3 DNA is TGCGCCAGCAGCCTCGGGGAGAAAGCTGTCGCTAACTATGGCTACACCTTC.

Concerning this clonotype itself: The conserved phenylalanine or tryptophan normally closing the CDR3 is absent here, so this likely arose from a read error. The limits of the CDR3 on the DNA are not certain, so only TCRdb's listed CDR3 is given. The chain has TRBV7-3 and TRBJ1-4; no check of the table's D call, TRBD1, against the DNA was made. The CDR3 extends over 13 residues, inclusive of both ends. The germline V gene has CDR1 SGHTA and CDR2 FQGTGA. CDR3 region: CASSPDRVRRPPL.

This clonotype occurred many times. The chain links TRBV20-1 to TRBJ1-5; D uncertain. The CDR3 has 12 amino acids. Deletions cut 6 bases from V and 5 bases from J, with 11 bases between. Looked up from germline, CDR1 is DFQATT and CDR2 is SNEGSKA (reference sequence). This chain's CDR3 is CSARSWDQPQHF. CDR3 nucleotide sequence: TGCAGTGCCCGAAGCTGGGATCAGCCCCAGCATTTT.

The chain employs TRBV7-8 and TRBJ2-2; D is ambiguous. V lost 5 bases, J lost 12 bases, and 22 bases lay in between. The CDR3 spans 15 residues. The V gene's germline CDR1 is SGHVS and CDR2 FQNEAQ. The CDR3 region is CASSQQGSITEQLFF. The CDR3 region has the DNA TGTGCCAGCAGCCAGCAAGGCAGTATCACCGAGCAGCTGTTTTTT.

The CDR3, as DNA: TGTGCCAGCAGCTATTATGCAGGGGACGAGCAGTACTTC. Encoded protein: CASSYYAGDEQYF. V usage is TRBV7-2 and J usage is TRBJ2-7, with D possibly matching TRBD1 (6 bases). This CDR3 has 13 amino acids. Germline V gene sequence: CDR1 SGHTA, CDR2 FQGNSA. Trimming left V 4 bases short and J 5 bases short, with 12 bases between.

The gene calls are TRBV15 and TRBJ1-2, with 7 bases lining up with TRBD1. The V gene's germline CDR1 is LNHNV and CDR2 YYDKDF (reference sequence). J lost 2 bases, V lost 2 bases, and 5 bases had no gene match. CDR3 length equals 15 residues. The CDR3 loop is CATSRNAGQNYGYTF. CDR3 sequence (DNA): TGTGCCACCAGCAGAAATGCGGGACAGAACTATGGCTACACCTTC.

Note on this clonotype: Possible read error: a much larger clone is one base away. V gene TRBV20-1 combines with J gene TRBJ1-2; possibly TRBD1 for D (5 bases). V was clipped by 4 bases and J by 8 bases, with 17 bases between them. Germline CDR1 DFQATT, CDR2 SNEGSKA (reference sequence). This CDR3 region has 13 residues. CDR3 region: CSATPDSESGYTF. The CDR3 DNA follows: TGCAGTGCTACCCCCGACAGTGAGTCGGGCTACACCTTC.

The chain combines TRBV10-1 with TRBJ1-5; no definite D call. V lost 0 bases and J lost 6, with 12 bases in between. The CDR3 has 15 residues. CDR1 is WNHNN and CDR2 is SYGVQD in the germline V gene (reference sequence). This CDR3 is CASSESDPAGQPQHF. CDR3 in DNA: TGCGCCAGCAGTGAGTCGGATCCGGCGGGTCAGCCCCAGCATTTT.

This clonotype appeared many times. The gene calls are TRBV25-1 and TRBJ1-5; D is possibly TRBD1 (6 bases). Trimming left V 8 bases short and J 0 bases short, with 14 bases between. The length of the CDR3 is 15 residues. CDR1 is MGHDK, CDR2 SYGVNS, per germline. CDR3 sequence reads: CASAAGHDSNQPQHF. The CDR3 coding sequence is TGTGCCAGCGCCGCGGGACACGATAGCAATCAGCCCCAGCATTTT.

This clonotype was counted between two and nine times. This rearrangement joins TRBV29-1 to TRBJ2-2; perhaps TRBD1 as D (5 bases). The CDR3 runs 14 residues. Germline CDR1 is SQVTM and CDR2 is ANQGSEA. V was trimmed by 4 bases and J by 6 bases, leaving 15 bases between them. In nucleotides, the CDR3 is TGCAGCGTTGGGGGTTTGGGGCTGGCCGGGGAGCTGTTTTTT. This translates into CSVGGLGLAGELFF.

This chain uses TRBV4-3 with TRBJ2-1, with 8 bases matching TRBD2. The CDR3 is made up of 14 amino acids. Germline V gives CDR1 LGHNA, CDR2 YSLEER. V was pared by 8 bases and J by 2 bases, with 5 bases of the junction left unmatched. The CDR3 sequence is CASGLASPYNEQFF. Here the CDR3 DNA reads TGCGCCAGCGGACTAGCTTCACCCTACAATGAGCAGTTCTTC.

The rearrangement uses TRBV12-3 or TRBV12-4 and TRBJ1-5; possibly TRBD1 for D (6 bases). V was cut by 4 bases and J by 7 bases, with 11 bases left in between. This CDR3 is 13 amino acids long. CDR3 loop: CASSYGQQQPQHF. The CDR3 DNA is TGTGCCAGCAGTTATGGACAGCAGCAGCCCCAGCATTTT.

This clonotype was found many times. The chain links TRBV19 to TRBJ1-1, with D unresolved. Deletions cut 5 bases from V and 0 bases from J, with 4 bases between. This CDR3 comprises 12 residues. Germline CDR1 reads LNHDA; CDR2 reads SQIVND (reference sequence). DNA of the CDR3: TGTGCCAGTAGTTTCCTGAACACTGAAGCTTTCTTT. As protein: CASSFLNTEAFF.

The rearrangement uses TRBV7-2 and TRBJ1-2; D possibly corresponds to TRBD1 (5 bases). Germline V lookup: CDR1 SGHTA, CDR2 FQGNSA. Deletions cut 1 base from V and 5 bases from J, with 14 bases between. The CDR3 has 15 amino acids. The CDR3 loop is CASSLGSQGVYGYTF. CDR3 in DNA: TGTGCCAGCAGCTTAGGATCGCAGGGTGTGTATGGCTACACCTTC.

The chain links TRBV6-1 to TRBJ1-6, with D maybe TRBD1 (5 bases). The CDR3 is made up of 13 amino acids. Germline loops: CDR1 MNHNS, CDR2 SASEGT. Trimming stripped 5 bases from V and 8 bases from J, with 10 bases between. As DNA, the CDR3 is TGTGCCAGCAGTTCCGAGACAGATTCACCCCTCCACTTT. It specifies CASSSETDSPLHF.

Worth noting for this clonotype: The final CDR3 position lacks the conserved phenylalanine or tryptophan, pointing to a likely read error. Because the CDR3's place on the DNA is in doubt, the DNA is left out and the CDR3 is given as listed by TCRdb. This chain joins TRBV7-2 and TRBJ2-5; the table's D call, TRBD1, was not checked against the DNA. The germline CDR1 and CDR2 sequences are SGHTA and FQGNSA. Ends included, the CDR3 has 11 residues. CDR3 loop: CASSLEGGENH.

The CDR3 DNA sequence: TGTGCCAGCAGCGCCCAGGGACAGCGGAGCTCTGGAAACACCATATATTTT. Protein: CASSAQGQRSSGNTIYF. This rearrangement joins TRBV7-3 to TRBJ1-3, with 7 bases identical to TRBD1. Germline assignment: CDR1 SGHTA and CDR2 FQGTGA. V shed 5 bases and J 0 bases; nucleotides not matched to a gene: 10. There are 17 residues in the CDR3.

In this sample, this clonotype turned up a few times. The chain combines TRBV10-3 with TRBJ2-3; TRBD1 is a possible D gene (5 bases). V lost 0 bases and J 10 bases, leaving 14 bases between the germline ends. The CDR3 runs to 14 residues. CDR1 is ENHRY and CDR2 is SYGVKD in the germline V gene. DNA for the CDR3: TGTGCCATCAGTGAGTCGCACAGTAGGGGTTCGCAGTATTTT. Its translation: CAISESHSRGSQYF.

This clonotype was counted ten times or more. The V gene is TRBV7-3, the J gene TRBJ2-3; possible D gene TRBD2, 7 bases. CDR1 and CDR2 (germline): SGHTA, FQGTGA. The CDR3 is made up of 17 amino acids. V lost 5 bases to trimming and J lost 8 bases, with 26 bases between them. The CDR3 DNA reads TGTGCCAGCAGCCCAGGACTAGTCAGGGGTGATTATTCTACGCAGTATTTT. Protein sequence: CASSPGLVRGDYSTQYF.

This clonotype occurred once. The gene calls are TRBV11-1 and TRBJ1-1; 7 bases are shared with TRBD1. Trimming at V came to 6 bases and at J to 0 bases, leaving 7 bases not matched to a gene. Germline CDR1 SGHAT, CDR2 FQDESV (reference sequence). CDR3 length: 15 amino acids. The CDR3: CASSTGAGLNTEAFF. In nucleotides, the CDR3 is TGTGCCAGCAGTACAGGGGCGGGCCTGAACACTGAAGCTTTCTTT.

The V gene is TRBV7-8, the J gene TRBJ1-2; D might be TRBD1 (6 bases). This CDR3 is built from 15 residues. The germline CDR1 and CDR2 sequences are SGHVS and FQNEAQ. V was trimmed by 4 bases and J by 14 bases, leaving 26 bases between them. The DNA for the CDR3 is TGTGCCAGCAGCTCTAGCGGGGGGGCGCGAACCTACGAGACCTTC. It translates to CASSSSGGARTYETF. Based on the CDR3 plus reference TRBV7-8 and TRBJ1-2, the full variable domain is GAGVSQSPRYKVAKRGQDVALRCDPISGHVSLFWYQQALGQGPEFLTYFQNEAQLDKSGLPSDRFFAERPEGSVSTLKIQRTQQEDSAVYLCASSSSGGARTYETFGSGTRLTVV.

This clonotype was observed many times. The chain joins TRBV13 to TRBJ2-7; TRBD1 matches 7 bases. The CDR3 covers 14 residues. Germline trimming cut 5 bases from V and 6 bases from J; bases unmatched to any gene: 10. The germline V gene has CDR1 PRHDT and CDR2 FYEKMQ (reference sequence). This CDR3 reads CASSAQTGLGEQYF. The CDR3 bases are TGTGCCAGCAGCGCCCAGACAGGGTTAGGCGAGCAGTACTTC.

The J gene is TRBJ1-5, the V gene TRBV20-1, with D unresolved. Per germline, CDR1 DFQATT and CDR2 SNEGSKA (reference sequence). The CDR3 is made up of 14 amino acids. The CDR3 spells CSVGREGGDQPQHF. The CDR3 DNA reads TGCAGCGTTGGTCGGGAGGGCGGCGATCAGCCCCAGCATTTT.

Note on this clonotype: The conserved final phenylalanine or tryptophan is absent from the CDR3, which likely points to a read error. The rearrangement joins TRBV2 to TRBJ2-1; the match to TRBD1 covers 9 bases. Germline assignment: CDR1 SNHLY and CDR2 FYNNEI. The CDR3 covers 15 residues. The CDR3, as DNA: TGTGCTAGCAGCCGCGCCGGGACAGGGAACCATGAGCAGTTCGTC. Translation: CASSRAGTGNHEQFV.

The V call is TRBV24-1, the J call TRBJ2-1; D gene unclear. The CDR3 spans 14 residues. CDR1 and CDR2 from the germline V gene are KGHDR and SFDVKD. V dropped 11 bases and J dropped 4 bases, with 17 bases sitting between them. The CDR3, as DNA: TGTGCCAGCACCGAGAGAAGGTCTTACAATGAGCAGTTCTTC. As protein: CASTERRSYNEQFF.

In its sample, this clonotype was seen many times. The CDR3 loop is CASTLQGGTEAFF. The CDR3 DNA sequence: TGTGCCAGCACCTTACAGGGGGGCACTGAAGCTTTCTTT. V gene TRBV12-3 or TRBV12-4 combines with J gene TRBJ1-1; TRBD1 matches at 8 bases. With V trimmed by 7 bases and J by 4 bases, 5 bases remained unmatched. The CDR3 loop spans 13 amino acids.

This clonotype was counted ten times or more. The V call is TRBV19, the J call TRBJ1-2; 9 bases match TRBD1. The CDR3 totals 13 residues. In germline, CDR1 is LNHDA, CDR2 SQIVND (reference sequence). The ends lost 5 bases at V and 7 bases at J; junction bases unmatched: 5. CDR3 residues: CASSFRDRAGYTF. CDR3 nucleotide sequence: TGTGCCAGTAGTTTCCGGGACAGGGCTGGCTACACCTTC. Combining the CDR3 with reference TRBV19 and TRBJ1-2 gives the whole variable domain DGGITQSPKYLFRKEGQNVTLSCEQNLNHDAMYWYRQDPGQGLRLIYYSQIVNDFQKGDIAEGYSVSREKKESFPLTVTSAQKNPTAFYLCASSFRDRAGYTFGSGTRLTVV.

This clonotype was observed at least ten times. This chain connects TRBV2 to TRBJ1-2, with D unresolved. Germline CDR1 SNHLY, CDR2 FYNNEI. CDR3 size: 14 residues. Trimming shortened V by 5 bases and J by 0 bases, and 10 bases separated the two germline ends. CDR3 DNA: TGTGCCAGCAGTCCAGCAAGTCCTAACTATGGCTACACCTTC. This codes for CASSPASPNYGYTF. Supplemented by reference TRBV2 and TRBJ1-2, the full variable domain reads EPEVTQTPSHQVTQMGQEVILRCVPISNHLYFYWYRQILGQKVEFLVSFYNNEISEKSEIFDDQFSVERPDGSNFTLKIRSTKLEDSAMYFCASSPASPNYGYTFGSGTRLTVV.